Each of the 26 T cell receptor beta chains below was sequenced from the same sample in a study of metastatic and nonmetastatic thyroid tumors. Thyroid surgery took place with no prior treatment in any patient. MiXCR reprocessed the PCR reads for TCRdb. The table records 53,000 or so clones, roughly 20% of them present only once. The sample comprised blood. These receptors all come from a female donor with papillary thyroid cancer or a benign thyroid nodule (not recorded which). Some clones in this sample may be carry-over from other donors' samples.

This clone was detected ten times or more. The gene calls are TRBV19 and TRBJ2-7, with D tentatively TRBD1 (6 bases). With 3 bases removed from V and 2 bases from J, the gap between germline ends came to 11 bases. Germline-derived CDR1 and CDR2 are LNHDA and SQIVND (reference sequence). The CDR3 loop spans 14 amino acids. The CDR3 spells CASSMDRITYEQYF. Written as DNA, the CDR3 is TGTGCCAGTAGTATGGACAGAATAACCTACGAGCAGTACTTC.

The sample holds many counts of this clone. V gene TRBV5-1 combines with J gene TRBJ1-2; D may be TRBD1 (5 bases). This CDR3 has 15 amino acids. From germline, CDR1 is SGHRS and CDR2 YFSETQ. Trimming took 4 bases from V and 8 from J, leaving 21 bases between them. The CDR3 reads CASSPSSGTAYGYTF. The CDR3 nucleotides are TGCGCCAGCAGCCCGTCGAGTGGGACGGCGTACGGCTACACCTTC.

As regards this clone: The junction departs from the called germline gene at one end, perhaps through a read error. The chain carries TRBV6-5 and TRBJ2-7; TRBD1 aligns across 7 bases. Germline V lookup: CDR1 MNHEY, CDR2 SVGAGI. The CDR3 consists of 13 residues. CDR3 bases: TGTGCCAGCAGTCACTCAGGGGGATACGAGCATTACTTC. It codes for CASSHSGGYEHYF.

This chain uses TRBV5-1 with TRBJ1-2, with a weak D call TRBD1 (5 bases). V was trimmed by 5 bases and J by 0 bases, leaving 14 bases between them. Germline CDR1 SGHRS, CDR2 YFSETQ. The CDR3 is 15 amino acids. The CDR3 DNA sequence: TGCGCCAGCAGGTATCGGGACGCTACTAACTATGGCTACACCTTC. It codes for CASRYRDATNYGYTF.

This clone was picked up many times. J is TRBJ2-1 and V is TRBV19; 7 bases are shared with TRBD2. Germline V gene lookup returns CDR1 LNHDA and CDR2 SQIVND (reference sequence). The CDR3 covers 17 residues. J gave up 0 bases and V 3 bases, and 8 bases lay outside the gene matches. Here the CDR3 DNA reads TGTGCCAGTAGTATGTTGGTTGCGGGAGCCTCCTACAATGAGCAGTTCTTC. Its translation: CASSMLVAGASYNEQFF.

This clone was picked up many times. The chain combines TRBV9 with TRBJ1-6; D is unresolved. CDR3 size: 13 residues. The V gene's germline CDR1 is SGDLS and CDR2 YYNGEE. The V end lost 3 bases, the J end lost 6 bases, and 7 bases lay between the germline ends. The CDR3 loop reads CASSDGPNSPLHF. The DNA of the CDR3 is TGTGCCAGCAGCGACGGACCTAATTCACCCCTCCACTTT. Based on the CDR3 plus reference TRBV9 and TRBJ1-6, the full variable domain is DSGVTQTPKHLITATGQRVTLRCSPRSGDLSVYWYQQSLDQGLQFLIQYYNGEERAKGNILERFSAQQFPDLHSELNLSSLELGDSALYFCASSDGPNSPLHFGNGTRLTVT.

In its sample, this clone was seen many times. This chain links TRBV6-6 with TRBJ2-3; no reliable D call. Germline CDR1 and CDR2: MNHNY and SVGAGI (reference sequence). The V and J ends lost 2 bases and 1 base respectively, with 1 base between them. This CDR3 contains 12 residues. CDR3 DNA sequence: TGTGCCAGCAGTTACCGCACAGATACGCAGTATTTT. Residues: CASSYRTDTQYF.

A word on this clone: Its ends do not fully match the called genes, so a read error is possible. This chain uses TRBV6-5 with TRBJ2-6, with D tentatively TRBD1 (6 bases). Per the germline V gene, CDR1 is MNHEY and CDR2 is SVGAGI. The CDR3 has 16 residues. The CDR3 region has the DNA TGTGCCAGCAGTTACTCGTCAGGGGTCGTGGCCAACGTCTTGACTTTC. Translating gives CASSYSSGVVANVLTF.

This clone was found many times. The rearrangement joins TRBV5-5 to TRBJ2-5, with 13 bases matching TRBD2. V gave up 4 bases and J gave up 1 base; unmatched junction bases: 4. The CDR3 is 16 amino acids. CDR1 is SGHKS, CDR2 YYEKEE, per germline (reference sequence). CDR3 region: CASSRTSGRVQETQYF. The CDR3 nucleotides are TGTGCCAGCAGCCGAACTAGCGGGAGGGTCCAAGAGACCCAGTACTTC.

The CDR3 here is CATSRYWPSGSMKYF. The CDR3 DNA sequence: TGTGCCACCAGCAGATATTGGCCTAGCGGGAGTATGAAGTACTTC. V and J are TRBV15 and TRBJ2-7, with 10 bases aligning to TRBD2. V dropped 2 bases and J dropped 11; count of bases not matched to a gene: 12. Germline V gene lookup returns CDR1 LNHNV and CDR2 YYDKDF (reference sequence). CDR3 size: 15 residues.

This clone was recorded many times. In DNA form, the CDR3 reads TGTGCCAGCTCATTCGAAGGACAGTTCTACGAGCAGTACTTC. Protein product: CASSFEGQFYEQYF. This chain links TRBV28 with TRBJ2-7, with D perhaps TRBD1 (6 bases). V shed 8 bases and J shed 3 bases, with 17 bases lying between them. This CDR3 has 14 amino acids. Germline assignment: CDR1 MDHEN and CDR2 SYDVKM.

This clone was seen at least ten times. As DNA, the CDR3 is TGCAGCGTTGATCTAAACGGAGAGGAGACCCAGTACTTC. Its translation: CSVDLNGEETQYF. The rearrangement links TRBV29-1 to TRBJ2-5; no clear D. From germline, CDR1 is SQVTM and CDR2 ANQGSEA. The CDR3 covers 13 residues. With 3 bases removed from V and 5 bases from J, the gap between germline ends came to 13 bases.

This chain connects TRBV7-3 to TRBJ2-1, with unresolved D. Germline CDR1 SGHTA, CDR2 FQGTGA. V was pared by 7 bases and J by 7 bases, with 17 bases between. This CDR3 has 14 residues. CDR3 amino acids: CASTKVIGSNEQFF. The CDR3 DNA reads as TGTGCCAGCACCAAAGTGATAGGGTCGAATGAGCAGTTCTTC.

This clone has ten or more counts. The rearrangement links TRBV7-8 to TRBJ2-4; 9 nucleotides align to TRBD1. The CDR3 is made up of 19 amino acids. The trim removed 5 bases at V and 3 bases at J, leaving 17 bases unmatched. Germline CDR1 reads SGHVS; CDR2 reads FQNEAQ. CDR3 sequence (DNA): TGTGCCAGCAGCCTCCTCGGGACAGGGAATCTCGGTGGCAAAAACATTCAGTACTTC. Its protein is CASSLLGTGNLGGKNIQYF. Full variable domain (outside the CDR3, taken from reference TRBV7-8 and TRBJ2-4): GAGVSQSPRYKVAKRGQDVALRCDPISGHVSLFWYQQALGQGPEFLTYFQNEAQLDKSGLPSDRFFAERPEGSVSTLKIQRTQQEDSAVYLCASSLLGTGNLGGKNIQYFGAGTRLSVL.

This clone has just a few counts. A much larger clone is a single base away; this may be a read error. Other DNA sequences within the sample encode an identical CDR3. This CDR3 reads CATRQRAGQETQYF. The CDR3 nucleotides are TGTGCCACCAGACAACGGGCGGGTCAAGAGACCCAGTACTTC. The chain links TRBV28 to TRBJ2-5, with D maybe TRBD2 (5 bases). The V end lost 10 bases, the J end lost 2 bases, and 17 bases lay between the germline ends. The CDR3 is 14 amino acids. Germline assignment: CDR1 MDHEN and CDR2 SYDVKM.

This clone was observed at least ten times. The chain employs TRBV4-2 and TRBJ1-4, with D maybe TRBD1 (6 bases). The V gene lost 0 bases and the J gene lost 8 bases, with 10 bases spanning the gap. This CDR3 has 14 residues. Germline V gene lookup returns CDR1 LGHNA and CDR2 YNFKEQ. CDR3 DNA: TGTGCCAGCAGCCAAGAGACAGGCGAAGAAAAACTGTTTTTT. Its translation: CASSQETGEEKLFF.

There are many counts of this clone. The rearrangement joins TRBV6-1 to TRBJ2-5; 9 bases align to TRBD1. Germline CDR1 and CDR2: MNHNS and SASEGT. CDR3 length: 16 amino acids. The ends lost 5 bases at V and 3 bases at J; junction bases unmatched: 10. The CDR3 reads CASSSRGTGGEETQYF. In nucleotides, the CDR3 is TGTGCCAGCAGTTCCCGGGGTACAGGGGGCGAAGAGACCCAGTACTTC.

There are many counts of this clone. A much larger clone lies one base from this, so it may be a read error. The chain couples TRBV18 to TRBJ2-7, with 7 nucleotides matching TRBD1. The length of the CDR3 is 13 residues. Trimming cost V 6 bases and J 3 bases; bases outside gene matches: 5. Germline loops: CDR1 KGHSH, CDR2 LQKENI. This CDR3 reads CASSPGQYYEQYF. The CDR3, as DNA: TGTGCCAGCTCCCCGGGACAGTACTACGAGCAGTACTTC.

Ten or more counts support this clone. CDR3 nucleotides: TGTGCTAGTGGTTTAGGGACTAGCGGGAGGAACACCGGGGAGCTGTTTTTT. This gives the protein CASGLGTSGRNTGELFF. This rearrangement joins TRBV12-5 to TRBJ2-2, with 14 bases lining up with TRBD2. The CDR3 has 17 residues. With 3 bases clipped from V and 1 base from J, the junction kept 1 base outside the gene matches. From germline, CDR1 is LGHNT and CDR2 FRNRAP.

The V gene is TRBV5-1, the J gene TRBJ2-5; D not resolved. The V end was cut by 6 bases, the J end by 5 bases, with 17 bases between. This CDR3 region has 14 residues. Germline-derived CDR1 and CDR2 are SGHRS and YFSETQ. CDR3 loop: CASTWPTMLETQYF. CDR3 coding DNA: TGCGCCAGCACCTGGCCGACAATGTTGGAGACCCAGTACTTC.

The chain couples TRBV30 to TRBJ1-5; 7 bases agree with TRBD1. J gave up 4 bases and V 3 bases, and 12 bases lay outside the gene matches. The CDR3 sequence is 16 residues long. Germline assignment: CDR1 GTSNPN and CDR2 SVGIG (reference sequence). DNA for the CDR3: TGTGCCTGGAGCCTAAAGACAGGGTTTCGGAATCAGCCCCAGCATTTT. Amino acid sequence: CAWSLKTGFRNQPQHF.

Ten or more counts support this clone. The chain couples TRBV11-2 to TRBJ1-1; D gene uncertain. The V end lost 3 bases, the J end lost 6 bases, and 14 bases lay between the germline ends. The germline V gene encodes CDR1 SGHAT and CDR2 FQNNGV. CDR3 length: 14 residues. CDR3 residues: CASSFGVNPSEAFF. The CDR3 nucleotides read TGTGCCAGCAGCTTTGGGGTAAATCCCTCTGAAGCTTTCTTT.

The CDR3 reads CSETDSYSYNEQFF. Written as DNA, the CDR3 is TGCAGTGAGACTGACTCCTACTCCTACAATGAGCAGTTCTTC. This chain uses TRBV20-1 with TRBJ2-1; D gene uncertain. The CDR3 runs 14 residues. V was trimmed by 7 bases and J by 0 bases, leaving 13 bases between them. Germline assignment: CDR1 DFQATT and CDR2 SNEGSKA (reference sequence).

This clone has ten or more counts. The gene calls are TRBV11-2 and TRBJ2-2; no clear D. This CDR3 is 16 amino acids long. The V end lost 0 bases, the J end lost 2 bases, and 10 bases lay between the germline ends. Germline V gene sequence: CDR1 SGHAT, CDR2 FQNNGV. CDR3 DNA sequence: TGTGCCAGCAGCTTAGAGCCAGCTTCCAACACCGGGGAGCTGTTTTTT. This gives the protein CASSLEPASNTGELFF.

This clone came up many times. This chain uses TRBV4-1 with TRBJ2-7, with 8 nucleotides matching TRBD1. The ends lost 1 base at V and 1 base at J; junction bases unmatched: 9. Germline CDR1 reads MGHRA; CDR2 reads YSYEKL. The CDR3 totals 17 residues. The CDR3 region is CASSQGVGRGRSYEQYF. CDR3 DNA: TGCGCCAGCAGCCAAGGGGTGGGCAGGGGGCGGTCCTACGAGCAGTACTTC.

This clone was seen ten or more times. The rearrangement joins TRBV5-1 to TRBJ2-7, with D possibly TRBD1 on 6 matching bases. In germline, CDR1 is SGHRS, CDR2 YFSETQ. This CDR3 contains 16 residues. V lost 4 bases to trimming and J lost 0 bases, with 17 bases between them. The CDR3 reads CASSGSHRENSYEQYF. The CDR3 DNA sequence: TGCGCCAGCAGCGGGTCGCACAGGGAGAACTCCTACGAGCAGTACTTC.